These 18 T cell receptor beta chains were all obtained from the same sample, sequenced in a study of cytomegalovirus exposure and HLA in healthy donors. Clones were read by immunoSEQ multiplex PCR, and TCRdb kept only the in-frame ones, dropping some. Here the sample spans 150,000 to 170,000 clones, about 86% being singletons. The sequenced material came from PBMCs. Receptor source: a human donor in good health.

CDR3 sequence reads: CASSPTGKLYEQYF. The DNA of the CDR3 is TGTGCCAGCAGCCCGACAGGGAAGTTATACGAGCAGTACTTC. The rearrangement joins TRBV5-5 to TRBJ2-7; 7 bases match TRBD1. CDR1 is SGHKS, CDR2 YYEKEE, per germline (reference sequence). The CDR3 sequence is 14 residues long. The trim removed 4 bases at V and 4 bases at J, leaving 8 bases unmatched.

The V and J genes are TRBV10-2 and TRBJ2-7, with D perhaps TRBD2 (6 bases). V was shortened by 8 bases and J by 0 bases, with 11 bases between the two germline ends. This CDR3 has 13 amino acids. The germline V gene has CDR1 WSHSY and CDR2 SAAADI. CDR3 DNA: TGCGCCAGCTCTCGGGACTTCTCCTACGAGCAGTACTTC. Its protein product is CASSRDFSYEQYF.

CDR3 sequence: CASSLWDIPYEQYF. The CDR3 DNA follows: TGTGCCAGCAGCTTATGGGACATCCCCTACGAGCAGTACTTC. This chain uses TRBV7-9 with TRBJ2-7; D may be TRBD1 (6 bases). Germline V gene sequence: CDR1 SEHNR, CDR2 FQNEAQ (reference sequence). V was cut by 2 bases and J by 2 bases, with 10 bases left in between. There are 14 residues in the CDR3.

This sequence joins TRBV18 and TRBJ1-3, with a weak D call TRBD1 (6 bases). Germline assignment: CDR1 KGHSH and CDR2 LQKENI. The CDR3 is 16 amino acids. V gave up 3 bases and J gave up 0 bases, with 12 bases separating them. CDR3 in DNA: TGTGCCAGCTCACCGGTTGGACAGTTCTCTGGAAACACCATATATTTT. This translates into CASSPVGQFSGNTIYF. Full variable domain (outside the CDR3, taken from reference TRBV18 and TRBJ1-3): NAGVMQNPRHLVRRRGQEARLRCSPMKGHSHVYWYRQLPEEGLKFMVYLQKENIIDESGMPKERFSAEFPKEGPSILRIQQVVRGDSAAYFCASSPVGQFSGNTIYFGEGSWLTVV.

This chain connects TRBV5-1 to TRBJ2-3; 8 bases are a match to TRBD1. The trim removed 4 bases at V and 2 bases at J, leaving 9 bases unmatched. Germline CDR1 SGHRS, CDR2 YFSETQ. This CDR3 has 16 residues. The CDR3 reads CASSARSGQVTDTQYF. DNA for the CDR3: TGCGCCAGCAGCGCAAGGTCGGGACAGGTCACAGATACGCAGTATTTT.

V gene TRBV18 combines with J gene TRBJ2-6; D gene ambiguous. Trimming pared 0 bases from V and 0 bases from J, leaving 3 bases between. Germline CDR1 KGHSH, CDR2 LQKENI. This CDR3 is built from 15 residues. The CDR3 coding sequence is TGTGCCAGCTCACCACCCAACTCTGGGGCCAACGTCCTGACTTTC. Its translation is CASSPPNSGANVLTF.

The V call is TRBV28, the J call TRBJ2-2; D may be TRBD2 (5 bases). The V end was cut by 1 base, the J end by 10 bases, with 7 bases between. Germline-derived CDR1 and CDR2 are MDHEN and SYDVKM. The CDR3 length is 12 residues. The CDR3 nucleotides are TGTGCCAGCAGTTTATTCCGGGAGGAGCTGTTTTTT. This gives the protein CASSLFREELFF.

The chain employs TRBV6-1 and TRBJ1-4; D gene uncertain. Looked up from germline, CDR1 is MNHNS and CDR2 is SASEGT. V was cut by 6 bases and J by 5 bases, with 13 bases left in between. CDR3 length: 14 amino acids. The CDR3 nucleotides are TGTGCCAGCAGGGTGACTACTCGGAATGAAAAACTGTTTTTT. It specifies CASRVTTRNEKLFF.

The chain has TRBV28 and TRBJ1-4, with D perhaps matching TRBD1 (6 bases). The germline gives CDR1 MDHEN, CDR2 SYDVKM. Trimming shortened V by 1 base and J by 2 bases, and 11 bases separated the two germline ends. The length of the CDR3 is 16 residues. DNA of the CDR3: TGTGCCAGCAGTTTATCCACAGGGATGACTAATGAAAAACTGTTTTTT. The encoded protein is CASSLSTGMTNEKLFF.

The chain is built from TRBV9 and TRBJ2-2, with TRBD2 matching over 13 bases. This CDR3 contains 18 residues. Per the germline V gene, CDR1 is SGDLS and CDR2 is YYNGEE. V trimming: 0 bases; J trimming: 0 bases; junction bases outside the gene matches: 2. The CDR3 loop reads CASSVAGTSGANTGELFF. CDR3 coding DNA: TGTGCCAGCAGCGTAGCCGGGACTAGCGGGGCGAACACCGGGGAGCTGTTTTTT.

This clone was observed a single time. The J gene is TRBJ1-2, the V gene TRBV9; D perhaps matches TRBD1 (6 bases). Germline V gives CDR1 SGDLS, CDR2 YYNGEE. The germline V and J ends were trimmed by 4 bases and 4 bases, with 14 bases remaining between them. The CDR3 loop spans 14 amino acids. Here the CDR3 reads CASSQSGQFYGYTF. CDR3 coding DNA: TGTGCCAGCAGCCAAAGCGGACAGTTCTATGGCTACACCTTC.

The chain couples TRBV7-9 to TRBJ2-1; 7 nucleotides match TRBD2. The V segment lost 3 bases and the J segment 8 bases; nucleotides outside the gene matches: 7. The CDR3 has 14 residues. Per the germline V gene, CDR1 is SEHNR and CDR2 is FQNEAQ (reference sequence). DNA of the CDR3: TGTGCCAGCAGCTTCTCGGCAGGGAGGGATGAGCAGTTCTTC. Translating gives CASSFSAGRDEQFF.

V is TRBV7-2 and J is TRBJ1-4, with no clear D. CDR1 SGHTA and CDR2 FQGNSA come from the germline V gene. V was shortened by 4 bases and J by 1 base, with 10 bases between the two germline ends. CDR3 length: 15 residues. The CDR3 DNA reads TGTGCCAGCAGCTCCTATATTGGAACTAATGAAAAACTGTTTTTT. The encoded protein is CASSSYIGTNEKLFF.

This chain uses TRBV5-8 with TRBJ1-4; D remains ambiguous. CDR1 SGHTS and CDR2 YDEGEE come from the germline V gene. Trimming removed 6 bases at V and 0 bases at J, with 12 bases between. This CDR3 has 15 residues. The CDR3 DNA reads TGTGCCAGCACTGAAGGAGTCTCAACTAATGAAAAACTGTTTTTT. Translated, it gives CASTEGVSTNEKLFF.

This clone turned up a few times. The rearrangement uses TRBV2 and TRBJ2-7; TRBD1 matches at 8 bases. CDR1 and CDR2 from the germline V gene are SNHLY and FYNNEI. The length of the CDR3 is 13 residues. V gave up 7 bases and J gave up 5 bases; unmatched junction bases: 7. The CDR3 loop is CASTSQGADEQYF. The CDR3 nucleotides read TGTGCCAGCACTTCGCAGGGGGCAGACGAGCAGTACTTC.

The table lists this clone with a few counts. The chain combines TRBV30 with TRBJ1-2; no clear D gene. V was trimmed by 5 bases and J by 8 bases, leaving 6 bases between them. The CDR3 runs to 9 residues. Germline lookup yields CDR1 GTSNPN and CDR2 SVGIG (reference sequence). CDR3 bases: TGTGCCTGGGTAGAAGGCTACACCTTC. It encodes CAWVEGYTF.

The V gene is TRBV5-4, the J gene TRBJ1-1, with D tentatively TRBD1 (5 bases). V lost 4 bases and J 3 bases, leaving 13 bases between the germline ends. Per the germline V gene, CDR1 is SGHNT and CDR2 is YYREEE (reference sequence). The CDR3 totals 14 residues. CDR3 residues: CASSPRQGDTEAFF. CDR3 coding DNA: TGTGCCAGCAGCCCCCGACAAGGGGACACTGAAGCTTTCTTT.

The V gene is TRBV19, the J gene TRBJ2-7; 10 bases map to TRBD1. V trimming: 5 bases; J trimming: 2 bases; junction bases outside the gene matches: 6. CDR3 size: 15 residues. The germline V gene has CDR1 LNHDA and CDR2 SQIVND (reference sequence). The DNA for the CDR3 is TGTGCCAGTAGTTTCGCCGGGACAGGGGCCTACGAGCAGTACTTC. It codes for CASSFAGTGAYEQYF. The full variable domain, rest sourced from reference TRBV19 and TRBJ2-7, is DGGITQSPKYLFRKEGQNVTLSCEQNLNHDAMYWYRQDPGQGLRLIYYSQIVNDFQKGDIAEGYSVSREKKESFPLTVTSAQKNPTAFYLCASSFAGTGAYEQYFGPGTRLTVT.